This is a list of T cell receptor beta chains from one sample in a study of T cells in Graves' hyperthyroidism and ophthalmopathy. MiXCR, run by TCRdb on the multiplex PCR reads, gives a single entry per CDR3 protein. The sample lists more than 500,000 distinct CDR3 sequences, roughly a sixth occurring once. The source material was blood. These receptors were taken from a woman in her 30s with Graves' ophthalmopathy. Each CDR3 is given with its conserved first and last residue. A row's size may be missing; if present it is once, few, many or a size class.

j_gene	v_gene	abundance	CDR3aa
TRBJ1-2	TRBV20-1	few	CSASGGLGTYGYTF
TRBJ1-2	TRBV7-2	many	CASSLQEARGYTF
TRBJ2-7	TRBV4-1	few	CASSQVFGSYEQYF
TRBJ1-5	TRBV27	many	CASSPGQGLPNSNQPQHF
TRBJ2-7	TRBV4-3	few	CASSQDWGGATLLLYEQYF
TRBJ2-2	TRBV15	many	CATARRREGTGELFF
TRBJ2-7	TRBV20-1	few	CSARDPGAKIYEQYF
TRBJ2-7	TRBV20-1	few	CSARDRDRGSYEQYF
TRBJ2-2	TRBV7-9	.	CASRSGTSAGELFF
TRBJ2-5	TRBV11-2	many	CASSLVSAGGSTTQYF
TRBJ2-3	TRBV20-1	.	CSADGLASTDTQYF
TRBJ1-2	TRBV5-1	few	CASSSSLGVGYGYTF
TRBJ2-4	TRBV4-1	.	CASSQDGGLRDRKNIQYF
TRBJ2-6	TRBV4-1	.	CASSLTQDGTLANVLTF
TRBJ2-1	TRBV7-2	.	CASSLAKAGVNEQFF
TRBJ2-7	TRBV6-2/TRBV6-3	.	CASSYEVDTYEQYF
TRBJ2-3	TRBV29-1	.	CSGRDGGVGDTQYF
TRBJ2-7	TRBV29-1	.	CSVEGTSDYEQYF
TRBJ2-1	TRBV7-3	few	CASSFGLAGNSEQFF
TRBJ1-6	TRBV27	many	CASRWGTGSYNSPLHF
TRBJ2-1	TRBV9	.	CASSPSGSQKFF
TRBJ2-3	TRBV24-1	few	CATSDRVNTDTQYF
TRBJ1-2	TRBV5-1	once	CASSLGPGGAEGYTF
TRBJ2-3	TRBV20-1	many	CSAVIAGISTDTQYF
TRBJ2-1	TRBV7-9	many	CASSPSPGIDNEQFF
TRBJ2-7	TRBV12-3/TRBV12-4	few	CASTTDLGYEQYF